This T cell receptor beta chain was identified in a study of cytomegalovirus exposure and HLA in healthy donors. Healthy bone marrow donors made up the cohort. Concerning this clone itself: Its cognate antigen is unknown.

This PCR relied on a set of 60 Vbeta primers and 13 Jbeta primers. Sequencing used immunoSEQ multiplex PCR; TCRdb keeps in-frame clones, though not all of them. Of 110,000 to 150,000 clones listed, over 80% are singletons. The study's findings and limits: Reported performance of the classifier showed diagnosis of cytomegalovirus status with high specificity and sensitivity. Among the sequence variants, a highly shared cluster was likely an artifact of sequencing.

Germline lookup yields CDR1 SEHNR and CDR2 FQNEAQ (reference sequence). V dropped 2 bases and J dropped 2 bases, with 13 bases sitting between them. The CDR3 consists of 16 residues. The rearrangement uses TRBV7-9 and TRBJ2-1; D possibly corresponds to TRBD2 (5 bases). The sample was PBMCs. The source of this sequence is a male donor in good health and CMV-seronegative. The DNA for the CDR3 is TGTGCCAGCAGCTTATATGGGAGTAGCGCCTACAATGAGCAGTTCTTC. It yields the protein CASSLYGSSAYNEQFF.